These 19 T cell receptor beta chains were sequenced from one sample in a study of human T cells and chemical hapten exposure. TCRdb analysed the RACE reads with MiXCR anew, one entry per CDR3 protein. The sample shows around 69,000 distinct CDR3 sequences, 8.5% of them seen only once. Time point defined: patch test 2, 6 weeks after DPC sensitization. Sample treatment: therapeutic diphenylcyclopropenone sensitization with weekly scalp DPC. The specimen comprised whole blood, sampled in connection with sensitization to the hapten diphenylcyclopropenone (DPC). Receptors were obtained from a woman aged 50 to 65 with alopecia areata. Some clones in this sample may be carry-over from other donors' samples.

This clonotype came up a few times. The chain carries TRBV3-1 and TRBJ2-2, with D perhaps TRBD2 (7 bases). V was clipped by 4 bases and J by 7 bases, with 16 bases between them. The CDR3 runs to 15 residues. Germline V gives CDR1 LGHDT, CDR2 YNNKEL (reference sequence). The CDR3 here is CASSLVSGGVGELFF. DNA of the CDR3: TGTGCCAGCAGCCTGGTCTCGGGGGGCGTCGGGGAGCTGTTTTTT.

V is TRBV7-9 and J is TRBJ2-1, with D possibly matching TRBD1 (6 bases). Germline lookup yields CDR1 SEHNR and CDR2 FQNEAQ (reference sequence). This CDR3 spans 16 amino acids. V dropped 5 bases and J dropped 0 bases, with 14 bases sitting between them. CDR3 nucleotides: TGTGCCAGCAGCCTTACGAGGGGGAGCTCCTACAATGAGCAGTTCTTC. Encoded protein: CASSLTRGSSYNEQFF.

This clonotype has just a few counts. The chain couples TRBV7-6 to TRBJ2-3; D perhaps matches TRBD2 (6 bases). The CDR3 runs 16 residues. Trimming left V 3 bases short and J 0 bases short, with 13 bases between. Germline values: CDR1 SGHVS, CDR2 FNYEAQ. The DNA for the CDR3 is TGTGCCAGCAGCTTTGACCGGAGGGGTAGCACAGATACGCAGTATTTT. Translated: CASSFDRRGSTDTQYF.

The J gene is TRBJ1-1, the V gene TRBV5-1; D uncertain. V was trimmed by 0 bases and J by 4 bases, leaving 13 bases between them. Germline loops: CDR1 SGHRS, CDR2 YFSETQ. The CDR3 runs 15 residues. CDR3 loop: CASSLAGSWATEAFF. Here the CDR3 DNA reads TGCGCCAGCAGCTTGGCCGGCAGTTGGGCCACTGAAGCTTTCTTT.

The chain couples TRBV7-9 to TRBJ1-2; TRBD1 might be the D (5 bases). Per the germline V gene, CDR1 is SEHNR and CDR2 is FQNEAQ (reference sequence). Deletions cut 1 base from V and 4 bases from J, with 10 bases between. The CDR3 covers 14 residues. The CDR3 reads CASSLVGALYGYTF. CDR3 sequence (DNA): TGTGCCAGCAGCTTAGTTGGGGCCCTCTATGGCTACACCTTC.

The V call is TRBV30, the J call TRBJ2-2; tentatively, D is TRBD1 (6 bases). The CDR3 length is 15 residues. Germline lookup yields CDR1 GTSNPN and CDR2 SVGIG (reference sequence). Trimming stripped 0 bases from V and 2 bases from J, with 10 bases between. CDR3 DNA: TGTGCCTGGAGTGTGGGGACACACAACACCGGGGAGCTGTTTTTT. It specifies CAWSVGTHNTGELFF. The full variable domain, with the rest looked up from reference TRBV30 and TRBJ2-2, is SQTIHQWPATLVQPVGSPLSLECTVEGTSNPNLYWYRQAAGRGLQLLFYSVGIGQISSEVPQNLSASRPQDRQFILSSKKLLLSDSGFYLCAWSVGTHNTGELFFGEGSRLTVL.

The rearrangement links TRBV4-2 to TRBJ2-3, with no clear D. CDR1 is LGHNA, CDR2 YNFKEQ, per germline. V gave up 1 base and J gave up 0 bases, with 5 bases separating them. This CDR3 comprises 14 residues. CDR3 in amino acids: CASSQGLSTDTQYF. The CDR3 DNA reads TGTGCCAGCAGCCAAGGGTTGAGCACAGATACGCAGTATTTT.

This chain connects TRBV13 to TRBJ1-3; the D is unclear. The germline V gene encodes CDR1 PRHDT and CDR2 FYEKMQ (reference sequence). The CDR3 is 14 residues long. Trimming took 2 bases from V and 3 from J, leaving 8 bases between them. The DNA of the CDR3 is TGTGCCAGCAGCTTAAACAGCCTTGGAAACACCATATATTTT. Protein sequence: CASSLNSLGNTIYF.

This clonotype was counted a single time. The chain has TRBV4-3 and TRBJ2-5, with 9 bases matching TRBD2. Trimming removed 5 bases from V and 4 bases from J; junction bases left unmatched: 11. CDR1 and CDR2 from the germline V gene are LGHNA and YSLEER. The CDR3 is 16 residues long. The CDR3 DNA follows: TGCGCCAGCAGCGAAGGCGTAGCGGGAGTGGGAGAGACCCAGTACTTC. It yields the protein CASSEGVAGVGETQYF.

This clonotype was seen repeatedly, ten times or more. V is TRBV29-1 and J is TRBJ1-1; D is undetermined. The CDR3 covers 13 residues. In germline, CDR1 is SQVTM, CDR2 ANQGSEA. V was cut by 0 bases and J by 4 bases, with 9 bases left in between. The CDR3 nucleotides are TGCAGCGTTGAAGACGGGTCCGTCACTGAAGCTTTCTTT. It encodes CSVEDGSVTEAFF.

The V and J genes are TRBV15 and TRBJ1-3, with unresolved D. The germline CDR1 and CDR2 sequences are LNHNV and YYDKDF (reference sequence). The germline V and J ends were trimmed by 3 bases and 8 bases, with 8 bases remaining between them. The CDR3 totals 12 residues. As DNA, the CDR3 is TGTGCCACCAGCAGTCCTGGGGACACCATATATTTT. Translating it yields CATSSPGDTIYF.

This clonotype was detected a few times. The V call is TRBV10-3, the J call TRBJ1-1; D possibly corresponds to TRBD1 (5 bases). Germline CDR1 and CDR2: ENHRY and SYGVKD. V was clipped by 4 bases and J by 6 bases, with 9 bases between them. The CDR3 loop spans 12 amino acids. CDR3 sequence (DNA): TGTGCCATCAGTGTGGGGACGGCTGAAGCTTTCTTT. Protein: CAISVGTAEAFF.

The genes are TRBV24-1 and TRBJ2-3; TRBD2 agrees at 9 bases. This CDR3 is 14 amino acids long. V lost 4 bases and J lost 3; bases outside the gene matches: 1. From germline, CDR1 is KGHDR and CDR2 SFDVKD. In DNA form, the CDR3 reads TGTGCCACCAGTGAAGCGGGGGGTACAGATACGCAGTATTTT. Translated, it gives CATSEAGGTDTQYF.

This clonotype was picked up many times. The gene calls are TRBV7-2 and TRBJ1-5; D gene uncertain. Germline lookup yields CDR1 SGHTA and CDR2 FQGNSA. The CDR3 sequence is 15 residues long. Trimming shortened V by 5 bases and J by 5 bases, and 16 bases separated the two germline ends. The CDR3 spells CASSLNLDRDQPQHF. The DNA for the CDR3 is TGTGCCAGCAGCCTAAACCTAGACCGGGATCAGCCCCAGCATTTT.

The table lists this clonotype with a few counts. The chain has TRBV24-1 and TRBJ1-2; no firm D call. This CDR3 has 13 residues. Trimming pared 4 bases from V and 8 bases from J, leaving 13 bases between. In germline, CDR1 is KGHDR, CDR2 SFDVKD. CDR3 sequence reads: CATSDVGLRGYTF. As DNA, the CDR3 is TGTGCCACCAGTGACGTAGGACTTCGGGGCTACACCTTC.

This clonotype was picked up a small number of times. The V gene is TRBV28, the J gene TRBJ2-7; 12 positions agree with TRBD2. CDR3 length: 20 amino acids. V trimming: 6 bases; J trimming: 7 bases; junction bases outside the gene matches: 25. Germline CDR1 is MDHEN and CDR2 is SYDVKM. The chain's CDR3 is CASSYPPRLAGVPTHWEQYF. DNA for the CDR3: TGTGCCAGCAGCTACCCCCCCCGACTAGCGGGAGTGCCCACCCATTGGGAGCAGTACTTC.

The chain recombines TRBV7-2 with TRBJ2-3, with 11 bases lining up with TRBD2. V lost 6 bases to trimming and J lost 2 bases; unmatched junction nucleotides: 4. CDR1 SGHTA and CDR2 FQGNSA come from the germline V gene. CDR3 length equals 15 residues. CDR3 in DNA: TGTGCCAGCAGGCTAGCGGGGGGTTCCACAGATACGCAGTATTTT. It is translated as CASRLAGGSTDTQYF.

The chain couples TRBV7-2 to TRBJ1-4; TRBD1 might be the D (5 bases). CDR1 and CDR2 (germline): SGHTA, FQGNSA. V lost 5 bases and J lost 8, with 18 bases in between. This CDR3 has 15 residues. The chain's CDR3 is CASSPQLGVGEKLFF. The CDR3 nucleotides are TGTGCCAGCAGCCCCCAGCTGGGGGTAGGAGAAAAACTGTTTTTT.

This clonotype has only a few counts. The rearrangement uses TRBV27 and TRBJ1-2; 11 positions match TRBD1. With 5 bases clipped from V and 7 bases from J, the junction kept 6 bases outside the gene matches. CDR1 and CDR2 (germline): MNHEY, SMNVEV (reference sequence). The CDR3 spans 14 residues. The CDR3: CASSLGQGAGGYTF. The CDR3 coding sequence is TGTGCCAGCAGTCTTGGACAGGGGGCTGGTGGCTACACCTTC.